The rows below give T cell receptor beta chains drawn from one sample of a study of cytomegalovirus exposure and HLA in healthy donors. The method was immunoSEQ multiplex PCR; TCRdb's version includes in-frame clones alone and lacks a portion of them. The table shows 100,000 to 120,000 clones, with about three quarters occurring only once. The material sequenced was PBMCs. The receptors shown here come from a woman aged 60-70 years in good health and CMV-seropositive. Both conserved end residues are part of each CDR3. The D gene is left open where the match is weak. Clone size is given for some rows only: seen once, a few or many times, or a class if the clone is expanded.

D gene	J gene	clone size	V gene	CDR3 DNA	CDR3 protein
TRBD1	TRBJ1-2	-	TRBV28	TGTGCCAGCAGTTTATGGGGACAGGGGGGTCGGAACTATGGCTACACCTTC	CASSLWGQGGRNYGYTF
TRBD2	TRBJ2-7	few	TRBV7-9	TGTGCCAGCAGCCCTCAAGCGGGAGGAGACGAGCAGTACTTC	CASSPQAGGDEQYF
-	TRBJ1-2	once	TRBV9	TGTGCCAGCAGCGTCCCCGCCGCCCCCGGACAGTCTCATGGCTACACCTTC	CASSVPAAPGQSHGYTF
-	TRBJ2-3	-	TRBV28	TGTGCCAGCAGTTTTCCGCCCACTATCACTAGCACAGATACGCAGTATTTT	CASSFPPTITSTDTQYF
-	TRBJ1-2	-	TRBV27	TGTGCCAGCAGTTTTTTCTTCGGCACAGAGTATGGCTACACCTTC	CASSFFFGTEYGYTF
TRBD1	TRBJ1-5	-	TRBV13	TGTGCCAGCAGCTTAGGCCTTGGGACAGTTAGCAATCAGCCCCAGCATTTT	CASSLGLGTVSNQPQHF
TRBD1	TRBJ1-2	once	TRBV7-9	TGTGCCAGCAGCTTCCGACAGGGAAGCTATGGCTACACCTTC	CASSFRQGSYGYTF
TRBD1	TRBJ1-1	-	TRBV19	TGTGCCAGTACCCCGAGACAGGGGGTGATAATGAACACTGAAGCTTTCTTT	CASTPRQGVIMNTEAFF
TRBD2	TRBJ2-7	-	TRBV11-2	TGTGCCAGCACCGAGTACACTAGCGGGCTTTCCTACGAGCAGTACTTC	CASTEYTSGLSYEQYF
TRBD2	TRBJ2-7	-	TRBV18	TGTGCCAGCTCACCCCTCCAAGTTTACGGGGGGACCTACGAGCAGTACTTC	CASSPLQVYGGTYEQYF
-	TRBJ1-4	-	TRBV11-2	TGTGCCAGCACTCCCCATGAAAAACTGTTTTTT	CASTPHEKLFF
-	TRBJ2-7	-	TRBV7-8	TGTGCCAGCAGGCAGACAGGTAACTCCTACGAGCAGTACTTC	CASRQTGNSYEQYF
-	TRBJ2-3	-	TRBV19	TGTGCCAGTAACAAGGGGGGCACAGATACGCAGTATTTT	CASNKGGTDTQYF
-	TRBJ2-7	-	TRBV9	TGTGCCAGCAGCGACTCAGGGGTAGGCGAGCAGTACTTC	CASSDSGVGEQYF
TRBD1	TRBJ2-3	-	TRBV5-1	TGCGCCAGCAGCTCCGGCCCTCAGGGGGAGCACACAGATACGCAGTATTTT	CASSSGPQGEHTDTQYF
TRBD2	TRBJ2-3	-	TRBV4-2	TGTGCCACCGGGACTAGCGGCACAGATACGCAGTATTTT	CATGTSGTDTQYF
-	TRBJ2-7	-	TRBV20-1	TGCAGTGCTAGAGAAGGGCTAGCTGAGTACTTC	CSAREGLAEYF
-	TRBJ1-6	-	TRBV6-1	TGTGCCAGCAGTGAACGAACCTTGGGAGGGTCACCCCTCCACTTT	CASSERTLGGSPLHF
TRBD2	TRBJ2-7	few	TRBV10-3	TGTGCCATCAGACTAGCGGCGTCCTACGAGCAGTACTTC	CAIRLAASYEQYF
TRBD2	TRBJ2-3	-	TRBV10-3	TGTGCCATCAGTGAGATGGCTAGCGGTACAGATACGCAGTATTTT	CAISEMASGTDTQYF
-	TRBJ2-1	-	TRBV19	TGTGCCAGTAGTATTGAAGGGAGCTCCTACAATGAGCAGTTCTTC	CASSIEGSSYNEQFF
-	TRBJ2-1	-	TRBV6-1	TGTGCCAGCGAGACAACAGGGATAAGCTACAATGAGCAGTTCTTC	CASETTGISYNEQFF
-	TRBJ2-2	-	TRBV5-1	TGCGCCAGCAGCGAGGTAATTGCGGAGTCTGGGGAGCTGTTTTTT	CASSEVIAESGELFF
-	TRBJ2-7	-	TRBV2	TGTGCCAGCAGTGAAAGTCGCCCCGGGAATGGCTACGAGCAGTACTTC	CASSESRPGNGYEQYF
TRBD2	TRBJ2-1	-	TRBV4-2	TGTGCCAGCAGCCCCACCCGGCCTAGCGGGCTACAGGGAGAGCAGTTCTTC	CASSPTRPSGLQGEQFF
TRBD1	TRBJ1-1	-	TRBV7-9	TGTGCCAGCAGCGATCCCACGGACAGGGCGGCTTTCTTT	CASSDPTDRAAFF
-	TRBJ1-2	-	TRBV5-4	TGTGCCAGCAGCTTGGACGCCTCGTATGGGGGGGGCTTCTACACCTTC	CASSLDASYGGGFYTF
-	TRBJ1-5	-	TRBV10-1	TGCGCCAGCAGGGGAGCAAGGAATAGCAATCAGCCCCAGCATTTT	CASRGARNSNQPQHF
TRBD2	TRBJ2-7	-	TRBV19	TGTGCCAGTAACTGGGGAGGGTACGAGCAGTACTTC	CASNWGGYEQYF
TRBD1	TRBJ1-2	-	TRBV4-1	TGCGCCAGCAGTTTCAGGGGGACGGATAGGAGTGGCTACACCTTC	CASSFRGTDRSGYTF
TRBD2	TRBJ2-1	-	TRBV5-4	TGTGCCAGCACCAGGACTAGCGGGAGCGTGAGCTCCTACAATGAGCAGTTCTTC	CASTRTSGSVSSYNEQFF
TRBD2	TRBJ2-1	-	TRBV7-3	TGTGCCAGCAGCTCGCAGCCCGGGACTAGCGGGTGGGGGGGGCAGTTCTTC	CASSSQPGTSGWGGQFF
TRBD2	TRBJ2-1	-	TRBV6-5	TGTGCCAGCAGTTTCCAACTAGCGGCGCGATACAATGAGCAGTTCTTC	CASSFQLAARYNEQFF
TRBD2	TRBJ2-1	-	TRBV2	TGTGCCAGCAGTGCCTGGTGGGGCGGGAGGGCCGCGTTTTTGAATGAGCAGTTCTTC	CASSAWWGGRAAFLNEQFF
TRBD1	TRBJ2-7	-	TRBV9	TGTGCCAGCAGCGAATTCGGGACAGGTGACTACGAGCAGTACTTC	CASSEFGTGDYEQYF
TRBD2	TRBJ2-7	-	TRBV19	TGTGCCAGTAGTACAGCGGGAGGGTACGAGCAGTACTTC	CASSTAGGYEQYF
-	TRBJ2-7	-	TRBV7-6	TGTGCCAGCAGCTTAGTGTACGCAGGGGACGAGCAGTACTTC	CASSLVYAGDEQYF
-	TRBJ1-3	-	TRBV28	TGTGCCAGCACCACCCCTCCCGGTGGTGGAAACACCATATATTTT	CASTTPPGGGNTIYF
-	TRBJ2-1	-	TRBV29-1	TGCAGCGGGGTCCGGGGTCTTCGGTACAATGAGCAGTTCTTC	CSGVRGLRYNEQFF
-	TRBJ2-2	-	TRBV9	TGTGCCAGCAGCGTGCTAGTCAACACCGGGGAGCTGTTTTTT	CASSVLVNTGELFF
-	TRBJ1-4	few	TRBV7-9	TGTGCCAGCAGCTTAGCCCACGGAGAGGAAAAACTGTTTTTT	CASSLAHGEEKLFF
TRBD1	TRBJ2-1	-	TRBV13	TGTGCCAGCAGCCCTCGACAGGGGGACTACAATGAGCAGTTCTTC	CASSPRQGDYNEQFF
-	TRBJ2-1	-	TRBV11-2	TGTGCCAGCAGCTTAAGGGTGTTCGTTGCGACAGCGAAATACAATGAGCAGTTCTTC	CASSLRVFVATAKYNEQFF
-	TRBJ2-7	-	TRBV7-2	TGTGCCAGCAGCTTAGCGGGAAGCCGGGGTAACGAGCAGTACTTC	CASSLAGSRGNEQYF